Listed here are 23 T cell receptor beta chains from one sample, sequenced in a study of metastatic and nonmetastatic thyroid tumors. No patient received treatment before thyroid surgery. TCRdb re-called the PCR reads with MiXCR. The sample includes approximately 90,000 clones, roughly 13% of them seen just once. The sample taken for sequencing was blood. The receptors originated from a female donor with papillary thyroid cancer or a benign thyroid nodule (not recorded which). Some clones in this sample may be carry-over from other donors' samples.

In this sample, this clone turned up many times. The chain carries TRBV25-1 and TRBJ1-1; D unresolved. Trimming cost V 6 bases and J 1 base, with 9 bases left between them. The CDR3 is made up of 13 amino acids. Per the germline V gene, CDR1 is MGHDK and CDR2 is SYGVNS. The CDR3 is CASRRERNTEAFF. In DNA, the CDR3 is TGTGCCAGCAGGCGAGAAAGGAACACTGAAGCTTTCTTT.

This clone was recorded at least ten times. The gene calls are TRBV20-1 and TRBJ1-2, with D maybe TRBD1 (5 bases). The CDR3 has 14 residues. The germline gives CDR1 DFQATT, CDR2 SNEGSKA (reference sequence). V gave up 3 bases and J gave up 8 bases, with 19 bases separating them. The CDR3 loop reads CSASLDTRLRGYTF. The CDR3 DNA follows: TGCAGTGCTAGTTTGGACACCCGGCTGAGGGGCTACACCTTC.

This clone has ten or more counts. The chain carries TRBV12-3 or TRBV12-4 and TRBJ2-7; D call uncertain. CDR3 size: 12 residues. The ends were cut back, 4 bases at V and 3 bases at J, with 7 bases in the middle. CDR3 in amino acids: CASSYDGYEQYF. The CDR3 DNA follows: TGTGCCAGCAGTTACGACGGCTACGAGCAGTACTTC.

This clone has a count of ten or more. V gene TRBV19 combines with J gene TRBJ2-5; 8 bases align to TRBD1. V was pared by 4 bases and J by 3 bases, with 7 bases of the junction left unmatched. CDR3 length: 15 amino acids. CDR1 and CDR2 from the germline V gene are LNHDA and SQIVND (reference sequence). The CDR3 loop is CASSNGQGLEETQYF. For the CDR3, the DNA is TGTGCCAGTAGTAACGGACAGGGCCTTGAAGAGACCCAGTACTTC.

In its sample, this clone was seen many times. V is TRBV7-2 and J is TRBJ2-6, with unresolved D. The CDR3 has 16 residues. CDR1 is SGHTA and CDR2 is FQGNSA in the germline V gene. Deletions cut 0 bases from V and 3 bases from J, with 9 bases between. The CDR3, as DNA: TGTGCCAGCAGCTTAGCGGCGTATGGTGGGGCCAACGTCCTGACTTTC. This translates into CASSLAAYGGANVLTF.

This clone has a count of ten or more. The chain uses TRBV6-1 and TRBJ2-1, with 11 bases lining up with TRBD2. The junction had 5 bases not matched to a gene; V was cut back by 6 bases and J by 4 bases. Looked up from germline, CDR1 is MNHNS and CDR2 is SASEGT. The CDR3 contains 15 residues. For the CDR3, the DNA is TGTGCCAGCAGCTCGGGGACTAGCGGATACAATGAGCAGTTCTTC. As protein: CASSSGTSGYNEQFF.

In its sample, this clone was seen many times. The chain carries TRBV6-2 or TRBV6-3 and TRBJ2-3, with 13 bases aligning to TRBD2. Germline V gene data show CDR1 as MNHEY and CDR2 as SVGEGT. The CDR3 contains 15 residues. Trimming took 8 bases from V and 8 from J; bases not matched to a gene: 10. The CDR3 protein is CASPLAGGPKGTQYF. CDR3 DNA sequence: TGTGCCAGCCCACTAGCGGGAGGGCCTAAGGGTACGCAGTATTTT.

Ten or more counts support this clone. The genes are TRBV9 and TRBJ2-7, with D tentatively TRBD1 (8 bases). Germline values: CDR1 SGDLS, CDR2 YYNGEE. The CDR3 runs 14 residues. Trimming stripped 7 bases from V and 2 bases from J, with 16 bases between. The CDR3 sequence: CASSTGGVTYEQYF. The CDR3 DNA sequence: TGTGCCAGCTCCACAGGGGGGGTGACCTACGAGCAGTACTTC.

This clone was observed many times. No DNA is shown, since the ends of the CDR3 on it are uncertain; the CDR3 is the one TCRdb lists. Different DNA sequences within this sample yield the same CDR3. This chain uses TRBV7-9 with TRBJ1-1; the listed D gene, TRBD1, was not tested against the DNA. Looked up from germline, CDR1 is SEHNR and CDR2 is FQNEAQ (reference sequence). The CDR3 contains 12 residues when both ends are counted. The CDR3 loop reads CASSFGQGTSFF.

CDR3 sequence reads: CSAPTGHESLNSPLHF. In nucleotides, the CDR3 is TGCAGTGCTCCCACGGGACATGAATCACTTAATTCACCCCTCCACTTT. The chain is built from TRBV20-1 and TRBJ1-6, with TRBD1 as a possible D gene (6 bases). V was clipped by 5 bases and J by 6 bases, with 20 bases between them. This CDR3 is built from 16 residues. Germline V gene lookup returns CDR1 DFQATT and CDR2 SNEGSKA (reference sequence).

This clone was counted ten times or more. The rearrangement uses TRBV28 and TRBJ2-5; D could derive from TRBD1 or TRBD2 (5 bases each). The germline CDR1 and CDR2 sequences are MDHEN and SYDVKM. V shed 9 bases and J shed 5 bases, with 16 bases lying between them. The CDR3 is 13 amino acids. The CDR3 here is CASDGTSKETQYF. CDR3 nucleotide sequence: TGTGCCAGTGACGGGACCAGTAAGGAGACCCAGTACTTC.

The V gene is TRBV14, the J gene TRBJ1-2; possibly TRBD1 for D (5 bases). The CDR3 spans 15 residues. CDR1 is SGHDN, CDR2 FVKESK, per germline. V lost 0 bases and J lost 4, with 12 bases in between. The CDR3 is CASSQDGWTTYGYTF. The CDR3 DNA reads TGTGCCAGCAGCCAAGACGGGTGGACAACCTATGGCTACACCTTC.

This clone was seen a few times. V and J are TRBV12-3 or TRBV12-4 and TRBJ1-1; 7 bases map to TRBD1. This CDR3 spans 15 amino acids. V lost 6 bases and J lost 5; bases outside the gene matches: 12. CDR3: CASSSQDRLVTEAFF. The CDR3 nucleotides read TGTGCCAGCAGCTCCCAGGACAGGTTGGTTACTGAAGCTTTCTTT.

This clone was recorded many times. Additional DNA sequences in this sample encode the identical CDR3. The chain couples TRBV6-2 or TRBV6-3 to TRBJ1-2; possible D gene TRBD1, 5 bases. Germline V gene lookup returns CDR1 MNHEY and CDR2 SVGEGT. The V end was cut by 2 bases, the J end by 8 bases, with 9 bases between. This CDR3 has 12 residues. The CDR3 spells CASSYIQGGYTF. Here the CDR3 DNA reads TGTGCCAGCAGTTACATCCAGGGCGGCTACACCTTC.

This clone was seen ten or more times. This chain uses TRBV12-3 or TRBV12-4 with TRBJ2-7; tentatively, D is TRBD1 (6 bases). V was cut by 7 bases and J by 2 bases, with 21 bases left in between. The CDR3 extends over 16 amino acids. CDR3 nucleotide sequence: TGTGCCAGCACCACACGCCCAAGGGGGAAAACCTACGAGCAGTACTTC. Protein: CASTTRPRGKTYEQYF.

A few counts support this clone. Possible read error: a much larger clone is one base away. This chain joins TRBV29-1 and TRBJ1-2; 8 bases are shared with TRBD1. The CDR3 covers 12 residues. Germline CDR1 SQVTM, CDR2 ANQGSEA. The CDR3 loop reads CSLDQDRVGYTF. DNA of the CDR3: TGCAGCCTTGACCAGGACAGGGTCGGCTACACCTTC.

In its sample, this clone was seen many times. J is TRBJ2-1 and V is TRBV15; possible D gene TRBD2, 6 bases. The CDR3 spans 14 residues. Germline loops: CDR1 LNHNV, CDR2 YYDKDF (reference sequence). V shed 0 bases and J shed 5 bases, with 8 bases lying between them. DNA of the CDR3: TGTGCCACCAGCAGAGATGGGGGGAACAATGAGCAGTTCTTC. Translating it yields CATSRDGGNNEQFF.

Regarding this clone: Here the CDR3 omits its conserved ending phenylalanine or tryptophan, so a read error is the likely source. J is TRBJ2-5 and V is TRBV20-1, with D hard to call. CDR1 is DFQATT and CDR2 is SNEGSKA in the germline V gene (reference sequence). This CDR3 is 15 amino acids long. The ends were cut back, 3 bases at V and 5 bases at J, with 19 bases in the middle. CDR3 nucleotide sequence: TGCAGTGCTAGCCCCTGGGGTAGGTTCACGGAGACCCAGTACTTA. It translates to CSASPWGRFTETQYL.

Ten or more counts support this clone. This chain connects TRBV28 to TRBJ1-1; D gene ambiguous. This CDR3 has 16 residues. The V gene lost 4 bases and the J gene lost 2 bases, with 17 bases spanning the gap. From germline, CDR1 is MDHEN and CDR2 SYDVKM. In DNA, the CDR3 is TGTGCCAGCAGTTCGTTTGGCGTATGGGGAAACACTGAAGCTTTCTTT. This gives the protein CASSSFGVWGNTEAFF. Variable domain in full (rest from reference TRBV28 and TRBJ1-1): DVKVTQSSRYLVKRTGEKVFLECVQDMDHENMFWYRQDPGLGLRLIYFSYDVKMKEKGDIPEGYSVSREKKERFSLILESASTNQTSMYLCASSSFGVWGNTEAFFGQGTRLTVV.

This clone was recorded many times. The genes are TRBV29-1 and TRBJ1-2; TRBD1 matches 8 bases. CDR3 size: 16 residues. V lost 3 bases and J lost 2; bases outside the gene matches: 11. Per the germline V gene, CDR1 is SQVTM and CDR2 is ANQGSEA. DNA of the CDR3: TGCAGCGTTGAGGGACAGGTCCTGTCCTCCAACTATGGCTACACCTTC. Residues: CSVEGQVLSSNYGYTF.

This clone was recorded at least ten times. This rearrangement joins TRBV20-1 to TRBJ1-4; no clear D gene. The ends were cut back, 5 bases at V and 7 bases at J, with 17 bases in the middle. Germline V CDR1 and CDR2: DFQATT, SNEGSKA (reference sequence). The CDR3 sequence is 14 residues long. In DNA, the CDR3 is TGCAGTGCTCCTCGGCGGCGGGGTAGTGAAAAACTGTTTTTT. This translates into CSAPRRRGSEKLFF.

In this sample, this clone turned up many times. The rearrangement joins TRBV20-1 to TRBJ1-3; 9 bases fit TRBD1. Per germline, CDR1 DFQATT and CDR2 SNEGSKA (reference sequence). J gave up 0 bases and V 6 bases, and 6 bases lay outside the gene matches. This CDR3 is 15 amino acids long. CDR3 amino acids: CSASTGGSSGNTIYF. In nucleotides, the CDR3 is TGCAGTGCCTCGACAGGGGGAAGCTCTGGAAACACCATATATTTT.

In DNA form, the CDR3 reads TGTGCCAGCAAACCCAGCGGGCCCAACTACGAGCAGTACTTC. Translated: CASKPSGPNYEQYF. The chain joins TRBV2 to TRBJ2-7; weak D call: TRBD2 (6 bases). CDR1 and CDR2 (germline): SNHLY, FYNNEI. The CDR3 runs to 14 residues. V lost 7 bases and J lost 3, with 16 bases in between.